The clone carrying this T cell receptor beta chain was recorded a few times. A junction end diverges from the germline sequence, so it may reflect a read error. TCRdb redid the calling of the 5' RACE reads with MiXCR, one entry per CDR3 protein. The data contain hundreds of thousands of distinct CDR3 sequences, approximately 13% of them singletons. The sample originates from a study of identical twins. The CDR3 totals 15 residues. Germline V gene lookup returns CDR1 SGHRS and CDR2 YFSETQ. These data were likewise used in another study, on yellow fever vaccine responses in identical twins.

Sequenced sample: PBMCs. The clonotype originates from a woman under 30 in good health. The V call is TRBV5-1, the J call TRBJ1-1, with D possibly being TRBD1 (6 bases). Written as DNA, the CDR3 is TGCGCCAGCAGCTTACAGGGTTTCAACACTGAAGCCAAAACCTTT. It translates to CASSLQGFNTEAKTF.